Listed below are T cell receptor beta chains from one sample, sequenced in a study of technical replicates of blood from a handful of donors. Libraries were prepared by immunoSEQ multiplex PCR; TCRdb keeps only in-frame clonotypes and omits some of them. The sample has some 70,000 clones, about 97% seen once. Sequencing was performed on T cells isolated from PBMCs. The receptors were gathered from a human donor in good health. Both conserved end residues are part of each CDR3. Each record gives: V gene, clone size, J gene, D gene, CDR3 DNA, CDR3 protein. The D gene is left open where the match is weak. The listing skips clone size in some rows; elsewhere it reads once, few, many or a size class.

v_call: TRBV7-6
clone_size: .
j_call: TRBJ2-7
d_call: TRBD1
cdr3_nt: TGTGCCAGCAGCTTAGCAGGGGGCAGTTACGAGCAGTACTTC
cdr3_aa: CASSLAGGSYEQYF

v_call: TRBV7-9
clone_size: .
j_call: TRBJ2-7
d_call: TRBD2
cdr3_nt: TGTGCCAGCAGCTTATTCCTAGCGGGAGAAGTGCGGTACTTC
cdr3_aa: CASSLFLAGEVRYF

v_call: TRBV7-6
clone_size: once
j_call: TRBJ2-1
d_call: .
cdr3_nt: TGTGCCAGCAGCTTAGACTACCACAATGAGCAGTTCTTC
cdr3_aa: CASSLDYHNEQFF

v_call: TRBV5-1
clone_size: .
j_call: TRBJ1-1
d_call: .
cdr3_nt: TGCGCCAGCAGCTGGTTAGTCGGGGACACTGAAGCTTTCTTT
cdr3_aa: CASSWLVGDTEAFF

v_call: TRBV28
clone_size: .
j_call: TRBJ1-1
d_call: .
cdr3_nt: TGTGCCAGCAGTTTCGGGATCCCGAACACTGAAGCTTTCTTT
cdr3_aa: CASSFGIPNTEAFF

v_call: TRBV4-3
clone_size: .
j_call: TRBJ2-7
d_call: .
cdr3_nt: TGCGCCAGCAGCCAAGAATTTGGGGGTGGGGGCCACGAGCAGTACTTC
cdr3_aa: CASSQEFGGGGHEQYF

v_call: TRBV25-1
clone_size: .
j_call: TRBJ2-1
d_call: .
cdr3_nt: TGTGCCAGCAGTGAGGAAGTGCGGCCATACAATGAGCAGTTCTTC
cdr3_aa: CASSEEVRPYNEQFF

v_call: TRBV4-2
clone_size: .
j_call: TRBJ2-5
d_call: .
cdr3_nt: TGTGCCAGCAGCGATGGACAGATCCAAGAGACCCAGTACTTC
cdr3_aa: CASSDGQIQETQYF

v_call: TRBV6-6
clone_size: .
j_call: TRBJ2-7
d_call: TRBD2
cdr3_nt: TGTGCCAGCAGTGAGGCAGGACTAGCGGGAGGGGAGCAGTACTTC
cdr3_aa: CASSEAGLAGGEQYF

v_call: TRBV11-3
clone_size: .
j_call: TRBJ2-3
d_call: TRBD2
cdr3_nt: TGTGCCAGCAGCACCTGGGTGGTAGCGGGACTCTCAGATACGCAGTATTTT
cdr3_aa: CASSTWVVAGLSDTQYF

v_call: TRBV6-1
clone_size: .
j_call: TRBJ2-5
d_call: .
cdr3_nt: TGTGCCAGCAGTGAAGACAGGGTAGAGACCCAGTACTTC
cdr3_aa: CASSEDRVETQYF